The text below deals with one T cell receptor (beta chain). The antigen is not known. A read error may explain this, as a much larger clone is one base away. The second PCR ran about 6 to 12 cycles with a sample-barcoded 5' primer and J-beta primers. TCRdb itself ran the 5' RACE reads through MiXCR, one entry per CDR3 protein. The sample includes 850,000 or so distinct CDR3 sequences, under 35% of them seen just once. Germline CDR1 reads SNHLY; CDR2 reads FYNNEI. This CDR3 is built from 13 residues. This sample is part of a study of blood T cells in healthy people across ages. About the study: Every two T cells gave about one barcoded beta molecule via template switching.

General study results and limits: Donor CMV infection status was unknown, possibly confounding age-related changes in expanded clonotypes. A strong correlation was seen between TCR beta diversity and naive T cell percentage.

The sequence came from a woman older than 75 in good health. Sequencing was carried out using blood. The chain links TRBV2 to TRBJ1-1; D remains unclear. This CDR3 is CASRLREGTGAFF. The CDR3 DNA reads as TGTGCCAGCAGGCTACGTGAGGGCACTGGAGCTTTCTTT.